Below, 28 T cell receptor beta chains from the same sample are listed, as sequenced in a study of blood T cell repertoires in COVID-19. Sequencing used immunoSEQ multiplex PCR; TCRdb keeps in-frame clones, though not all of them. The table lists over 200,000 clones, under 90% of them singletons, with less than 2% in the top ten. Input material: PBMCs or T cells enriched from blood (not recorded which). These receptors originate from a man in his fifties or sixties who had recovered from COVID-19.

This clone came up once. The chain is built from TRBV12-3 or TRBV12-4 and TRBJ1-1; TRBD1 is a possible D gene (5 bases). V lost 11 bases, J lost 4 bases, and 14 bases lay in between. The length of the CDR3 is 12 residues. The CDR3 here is CASGGDGTEAFF. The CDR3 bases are TGTGCCTCCGGGGGGGATGGCACTGAAGCTTTCTTT.

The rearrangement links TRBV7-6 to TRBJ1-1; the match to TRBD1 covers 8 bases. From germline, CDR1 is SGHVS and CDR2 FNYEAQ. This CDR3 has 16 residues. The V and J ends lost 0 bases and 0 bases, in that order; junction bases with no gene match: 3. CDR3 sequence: CASSLAGDRLNTEAFF. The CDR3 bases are TGTGCCAGCAGCTTAGCGGGGGACAGGTTGAACACTGAAGCTTTCTTT.

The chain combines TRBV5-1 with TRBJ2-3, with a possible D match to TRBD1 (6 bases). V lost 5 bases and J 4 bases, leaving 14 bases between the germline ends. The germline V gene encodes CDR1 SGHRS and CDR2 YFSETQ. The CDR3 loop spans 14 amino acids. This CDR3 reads CASRSRDIADTQYF. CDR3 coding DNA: TGCGCCAGCAGATCACGGGACATCGCAGATACGCAGTATTTT.

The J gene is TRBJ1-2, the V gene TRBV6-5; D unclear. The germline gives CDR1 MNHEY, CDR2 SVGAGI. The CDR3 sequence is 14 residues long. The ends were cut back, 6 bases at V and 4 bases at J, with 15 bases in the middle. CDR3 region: CASSLRLSFYGYTF. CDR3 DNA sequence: TGTGCCAGCAGCCTGCGGTTATCGTTCTATGGCTACACCTTC.

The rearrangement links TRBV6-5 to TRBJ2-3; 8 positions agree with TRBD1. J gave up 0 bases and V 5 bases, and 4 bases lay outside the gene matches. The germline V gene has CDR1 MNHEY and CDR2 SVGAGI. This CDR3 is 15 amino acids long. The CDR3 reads CASSKNRGSTDTQYF. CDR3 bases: TGTGCCAGCAGTAAGAACAGGGGGAGCACAGATACGCAGTATTTT.

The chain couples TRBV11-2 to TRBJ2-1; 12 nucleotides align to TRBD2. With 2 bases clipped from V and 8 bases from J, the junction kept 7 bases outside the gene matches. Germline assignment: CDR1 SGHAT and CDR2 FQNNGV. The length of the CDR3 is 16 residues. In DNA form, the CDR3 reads TGTGCCAGCAGCTTATCGACTAGCGGGGGTATTTATGAGCAGTTCTTC. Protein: CASSLSTSGGIYEQFF.

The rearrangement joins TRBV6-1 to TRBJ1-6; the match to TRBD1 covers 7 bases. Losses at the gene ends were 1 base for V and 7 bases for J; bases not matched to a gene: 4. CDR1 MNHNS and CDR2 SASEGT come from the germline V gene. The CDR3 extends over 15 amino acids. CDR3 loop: CASSEEGQTNSPLHF. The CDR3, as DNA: TGTGCCAGCAGTGAAGAGGGACAGACCAATTCACCCCTCCACTTT.

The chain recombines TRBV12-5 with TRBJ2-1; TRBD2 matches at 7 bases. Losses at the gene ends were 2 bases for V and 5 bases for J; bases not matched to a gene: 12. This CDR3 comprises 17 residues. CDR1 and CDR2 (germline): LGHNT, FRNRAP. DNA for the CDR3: TGTGCTAGTGGTTTGTTTTCTAGCGGACCATTAAACAATGAGCAGTTCTTC. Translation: CASGLFSSGPLNNEQFF.

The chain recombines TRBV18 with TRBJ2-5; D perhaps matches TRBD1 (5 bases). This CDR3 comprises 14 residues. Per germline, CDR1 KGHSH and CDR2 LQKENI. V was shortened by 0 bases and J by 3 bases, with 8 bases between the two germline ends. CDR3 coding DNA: TGTGCCAGCTCACCACCGTTAGGGGAAGAGACCCAGTACTTC. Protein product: CASSPPLGEETQYF.

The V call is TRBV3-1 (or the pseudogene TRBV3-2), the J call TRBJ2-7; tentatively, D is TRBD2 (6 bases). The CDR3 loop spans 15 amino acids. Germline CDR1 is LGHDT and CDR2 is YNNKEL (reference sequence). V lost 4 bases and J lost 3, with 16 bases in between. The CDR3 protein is CASSRTGGSIYEQYF. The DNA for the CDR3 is TGTGCCAGCAGCCGGACTGGGGGGTCCATCTACGAGCAGTACTTC.

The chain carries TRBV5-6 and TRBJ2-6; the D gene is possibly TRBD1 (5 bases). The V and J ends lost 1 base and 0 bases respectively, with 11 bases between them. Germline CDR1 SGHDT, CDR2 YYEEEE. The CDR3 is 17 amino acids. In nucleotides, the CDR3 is TGTGCCAGCAGCTTGTTCGCAGGGATCTCTGGGGCCAACGTCCTGACTTTC. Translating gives CASSLFAGISGANVLTF.

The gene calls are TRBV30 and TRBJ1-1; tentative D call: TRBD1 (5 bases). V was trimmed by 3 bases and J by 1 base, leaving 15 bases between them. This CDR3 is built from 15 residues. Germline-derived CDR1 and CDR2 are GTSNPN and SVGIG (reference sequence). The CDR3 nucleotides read TGTGCCTGGAGGGCTACAACTACAGGGAACACTGAAGCTTTCTTT. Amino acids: CAWRATTTGNTEAFF. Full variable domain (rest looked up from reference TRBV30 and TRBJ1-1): SQTIHQWPATLVQPVGSPLSLECTVEGTSNPNLYWYRQAAGRGLQLLFYSVGIGQISSEVPQNLSASRPQDRQFILSSKKLLLSDSGFYLCAWRATTTGNTEAFFGQGTRLTVV.

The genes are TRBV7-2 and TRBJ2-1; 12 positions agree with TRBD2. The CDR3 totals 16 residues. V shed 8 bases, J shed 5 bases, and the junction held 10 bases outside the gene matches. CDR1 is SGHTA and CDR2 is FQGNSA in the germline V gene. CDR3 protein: CASDLGRTSGNNEQFF. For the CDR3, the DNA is TGTGCCAGCGACCTTGGTCGGACTAGCGGGAACAATGAGCAGTTCTTC.

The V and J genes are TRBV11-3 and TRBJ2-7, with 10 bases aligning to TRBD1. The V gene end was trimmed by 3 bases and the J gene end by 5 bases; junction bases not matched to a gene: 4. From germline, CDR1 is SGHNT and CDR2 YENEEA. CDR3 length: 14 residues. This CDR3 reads CASSFDRGRDEQYF. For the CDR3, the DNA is TGTGCCAGCAGCTTCGACAGGGGGCGGGACGAGCAGTACTTC.

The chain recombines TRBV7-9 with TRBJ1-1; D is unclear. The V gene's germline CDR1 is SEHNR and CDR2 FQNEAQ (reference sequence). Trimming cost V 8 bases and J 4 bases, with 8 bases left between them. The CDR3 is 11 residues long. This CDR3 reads CASRGFTEAFF. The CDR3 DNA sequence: TGTGCCAGCCGAGGATTCACTGAAGCTTTCTTT.

Here the CDR3 DNA reads TGCGCCAGCAGCGACAGGGGGTCTTACGGCTACACCTTC. This gives the protein CASSDRGSYGYTF. V is TRBV5-1 and J is TRBJ1-2; 9 bases fit TRBD1. After removal of 4 bases from V and 8 bases from J, the junction contained 6 bases not matched to a gene. Germline V gives CDR1 SGHRS, CDR2 YFSETQ. The CDR3 contains 13 residues.

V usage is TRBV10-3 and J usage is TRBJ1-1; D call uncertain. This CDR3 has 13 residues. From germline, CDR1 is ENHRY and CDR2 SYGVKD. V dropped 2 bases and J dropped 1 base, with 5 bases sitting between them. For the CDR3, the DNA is TGTGCCATCAGTGAGGGGCAGAACACTGAAGCTTTCTTT. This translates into CAISEGQNTEAFF.

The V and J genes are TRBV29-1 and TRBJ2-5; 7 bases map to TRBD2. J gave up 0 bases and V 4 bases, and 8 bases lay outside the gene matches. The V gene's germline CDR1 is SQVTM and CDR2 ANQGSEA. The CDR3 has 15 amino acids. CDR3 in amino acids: CSVAAGYLYQETQYF. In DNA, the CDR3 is TGCAGCGTTGCAGCGGGGTATCTGTACCAAGAGACCCAGTACTTC.

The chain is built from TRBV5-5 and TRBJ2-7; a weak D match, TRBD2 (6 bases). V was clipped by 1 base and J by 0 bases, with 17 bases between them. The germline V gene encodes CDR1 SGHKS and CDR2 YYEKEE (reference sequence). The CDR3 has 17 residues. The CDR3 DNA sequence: TGTGCCAGCAGCTTGTTGGTGGCGGGGCAAAGCTCCTACGAGCAGTACTTC. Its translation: CASSLLVAGQSSYEQYF.

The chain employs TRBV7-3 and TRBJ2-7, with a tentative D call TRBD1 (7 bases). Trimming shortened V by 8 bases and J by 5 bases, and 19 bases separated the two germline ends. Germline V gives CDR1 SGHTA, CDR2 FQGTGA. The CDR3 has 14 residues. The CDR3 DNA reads TGTGCCAGCTCGAGGCGGGACAGCCTCGACGAGCAGTACTTC. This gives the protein CASSRRDSLDEQYF.

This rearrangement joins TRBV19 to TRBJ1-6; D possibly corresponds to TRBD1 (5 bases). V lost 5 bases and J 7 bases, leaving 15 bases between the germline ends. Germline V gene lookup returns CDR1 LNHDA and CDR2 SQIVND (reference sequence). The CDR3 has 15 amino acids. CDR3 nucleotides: TGTGCCAGTAGTGAAGTGGGGGAGGGGAATTCACCCCTCCACTTT. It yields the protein CASSEVGEGNSPLHF.

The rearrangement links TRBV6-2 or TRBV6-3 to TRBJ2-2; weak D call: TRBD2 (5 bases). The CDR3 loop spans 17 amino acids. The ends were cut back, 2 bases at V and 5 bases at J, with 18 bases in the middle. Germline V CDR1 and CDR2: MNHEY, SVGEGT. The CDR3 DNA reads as TGTGCCAGCAGTTACCCCCGTTTGGACTCCAGAACCGGGGAGCTGTTTTTT. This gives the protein CASSYPRLDSRTGELFF.

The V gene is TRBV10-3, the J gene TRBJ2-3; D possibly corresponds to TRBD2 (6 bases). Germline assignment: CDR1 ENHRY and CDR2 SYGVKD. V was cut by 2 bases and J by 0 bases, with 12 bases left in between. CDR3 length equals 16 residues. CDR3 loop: CAISERGGTSTDTQYF. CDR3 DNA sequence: TGTGCCATCAGTGAGCGTGGGGGGACTAGCACAGATACGCAGTATTTT.

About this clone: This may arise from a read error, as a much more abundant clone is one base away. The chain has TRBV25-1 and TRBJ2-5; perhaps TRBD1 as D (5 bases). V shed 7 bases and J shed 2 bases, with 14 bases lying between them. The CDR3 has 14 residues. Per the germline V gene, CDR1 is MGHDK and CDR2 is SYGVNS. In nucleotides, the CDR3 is TGTGCCAGCAATGCGACAGTGAAGCAAGAGACCCAGTACTTC. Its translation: CASNATVKQETQYF.

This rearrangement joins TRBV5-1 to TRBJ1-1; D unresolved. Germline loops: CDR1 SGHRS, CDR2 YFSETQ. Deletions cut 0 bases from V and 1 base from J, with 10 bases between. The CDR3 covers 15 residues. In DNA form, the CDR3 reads TGCGCCAGCAGCTTGGAGGGAGCACCGAACACTGAAGCTTTCTTT. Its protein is CASSLEGAPNTEAFF.

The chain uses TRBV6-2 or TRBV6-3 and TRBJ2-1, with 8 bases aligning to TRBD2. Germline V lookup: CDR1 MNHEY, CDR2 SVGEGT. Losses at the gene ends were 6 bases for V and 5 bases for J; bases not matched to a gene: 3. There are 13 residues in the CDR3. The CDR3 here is CASSGAGDNEQFF. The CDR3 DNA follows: TGTGCCAGCAGCGGAGCGGGGGACAATGAGCAGTTCTTC.

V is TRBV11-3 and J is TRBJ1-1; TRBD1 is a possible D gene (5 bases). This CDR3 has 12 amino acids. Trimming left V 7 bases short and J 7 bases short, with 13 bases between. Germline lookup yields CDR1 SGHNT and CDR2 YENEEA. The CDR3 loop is CASTLFQGEAFF. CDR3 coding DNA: TGTGCCAGCACCTTGTTTCAGGGTGAAGCTTTCTTT.

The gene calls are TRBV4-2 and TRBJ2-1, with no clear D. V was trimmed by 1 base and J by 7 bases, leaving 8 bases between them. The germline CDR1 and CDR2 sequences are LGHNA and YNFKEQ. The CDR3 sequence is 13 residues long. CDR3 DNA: TGTGCCAGCAGCCAAGTTTTCGGGAATGAGCAGTTCTTC. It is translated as CASSQVFGNEQFF.